This record concerns one T cell receptor (beta chain) sequence. Its antigen is unknown. Trimming at V came to 4 bases and at J to 5 bases, leaving 10 bases not matched to a gene. Looked up from germline, CDR1 is LGHNA and CDR2 is YNFKEQ. The CDR3 loop spans 15 amino acids. The table came from immunoSEQ multiplex PCR; TCRdb's copy has only in-frame clones and leaves some out. The repertoire has just under 60,000 clones, roughly 80% of them found once; the top ten carry around 14%. The entry originates in a study of glioma-infiltrating T cells after dendritic cell vaccination. Study conclusions and caveats: The cohort had few patients with full blood and tumor sets.

As for time point: after dendritic cell vaccination, including at tumor progression/relapse. This sequence joins TRBV4-2 and TRBJ1-2; 7 nucleotides agree with TRBD1. Sequenced material: blood, taken after dendritic cell vaccination. The receptor comes from a human donor with glioblastoma. Here the CDR3 reads CASSLQAGTEYGYTF. CDR3 nucleotide sequence: TGTGCCAGCAGCCTCCAAGCCGGGACAGAATATGGCTACACCTTC.